This T cell receptor (beta chain) emerged from a study of cytomegalovirus exposure and HLA in healthy donors. Using immunoSEQ multiplex PCR, the repertoire was profiled, and TCRdb retains in-frame clones only, with some absent. Of about 220,000 clones detected, 75% to 95% appear once; the ten largest clones hold 1% to 1.2%. This CDR3 is 15 amino acids long. Per germline, CDR1 LNHNV and CDR2 YYDKDF (reference sequence). V lost 2 bases, J lost 1 base, and 2 bases stayed unmatched. Study-wide findings and caveats: Researchers catalogued about 160 TCR beta chains as cytomegalovirus-associated.

Concerning this clone: The target antigen is unknown.

The sample comprised PBMCs. This receptor was taken from a woman under 30 in good health and CMV-seronegative. V gene TRBV15 combines with J gene TRBJ2-1, with TRBD2 matching 7 bases. DNA of the CDR3: TGTGCCACCAGCAGAACTAGCGATTCCTACAATGAGCAGTTCTTC. The encoded protein is CATSRTSDSYNEQFF.